A single TCR beta chain is shown here with its context. Germline V gene lookup returns CDR1 MNHEY and CDR2 SVGAGI. Trimming shortened V by 8 bases and J by 11 bases, and 22 bases separated the two germline ends. CDR3 length: 13 residues. Sequencing was performed with immunoSEQ multiplex PCR; in TCRdb, only in-frame clones are kept and a portion is missing. Here the sample spans 250,000 to 300,000 clones, approximately 90% being singletons. The data derive from a study of blood T cell repertoires in COVID-19. The rearrangement links TRBV6-5 to TRBJ2-7; tentative D call: TRBD2 (5 bases). Sequenced material: peripheral blood. This TCR derives from a woman aged 30 to 39 who had recovered from COVID-19. CDR3 nucleotides: TGTGCCAGCTGCTCTATCCCACGGGGAAAGGAGTACTTC. This encodes CASCSIPRGKEYF.